This TCR beta chain was identified during a study of T-cell memory formation after mild COVID-19. This clonotype was counted a few times. TCRdb recomputed calls from the 5' RACE reads with MiXCR, one row per CDR3 protein. The table has about 560,000 distinct CDR3 sequences, about 22% seen once. Trimming pared 0 bases from V and 2 bases from J, leaving 8 bases between. The V gene's germline CDR1 is KGHSH and CDR2 LQKENI. The CDR3 loop spans 15 amino acids. The V gene is TRBV18, the J gene TRBJ2-1; D uncertain. The receptor was isolated from an adult woman who had mild COVID-19 (a few samples of this study predate the infection). Cell type and time point are not known. Sequencing was done on a sample of PBMCs or a T cell subset sorted from them (not recorded which). The CDR3 here is CASSPPNDAYNEQFF. The CDR3 DNA is TGTGCCAGCTCACCACCGAACGATGCCTACAATGAGCAGTTCTTC.